What follows are 18 T cell receptor beta chains derived from one specimen sequenced in a study of CD8 T cells in Susac syndrome (dated 2019 in TCRdb). The library was prepared using the immunoSEQ multiplex PCR assay. RNA was extracted using the RNeasy kit, and about 0.45 to 1 ug of the RNA was reverse transcribed with random hexamers. TCRdb ran its own pipeline on the public reads, namely fastp trimming at Q25 and MiXCR clone calling, and kept in-frame beta chains. Entries are consolidated by CDR3 protein sequence, retaining the most common genes and DNA. Counted in this sample were over 200,000 distinct CDR3 sequences; around 95% of them appeared once. Approximately 0.08% of the sample is in the top ten clones. Specimen: CD4+ T cells from PBMCs. These receptors originate from a human donor with multiple sclerosis.

V and J are TRBV3-1 and TRBJ1-1; D gene ambiguous. Germline V gene sequence: CDR1 LGHDT, CDR2 YNNKEL (reference sequence). The CDR3 has 13 residues. The ends were cut back, 0 bases at V and 5 bases at J, with 7 bases in the middle. The CDR3 DNA sequence: TGTGCCAGCAGCCAAGACCCGACTACTGAAGCTTTCTTT. As protein: CASSQDPTTEAFF.

J is TRBJ2-7 and V is TRBV10-3, with TRBD2 as a possible D gene (7 bases). Trimming took off 3 bases at V and 9 bases at J, with 21 bases between the two ends. The CDR3 covers 15 residues. CDR1 is ENHRY and CDR2 is SYGVKD in the germline V gene. Here the CDR3 DNA reads TGTGCCATCAGTGAAACAAGGGGGGGCCAGCGGACGCAGTACGTC. Encoded protein: CAISETRGGQRTQYV.

In DNA, the CDR3 is TGTGCTAGTGGTCGAACAGGGTACAATGAGCAGTTCTTC. Translated, it gives CASGRTGYNEQFF. The chain recombines TRBV12-5 with TRBJ2-1; D may be TRBD1 (6 bases). Germline lookup yields CDR1 LGHNT and CDR2 FRNRAP. This CDR3 has 13 residues. Deletions cut 5 bases from V and 4 bases from J, with 9 bases between.

The chain has TRBV27 and TRBJ1-1, with D possibly matching TRBD1 (5 bases). CDR3 length equals 14 residues. Germline values: CDR1 MNHEY, CDR2 SMNVEV (reference sequence). Trimming removed 5 bases from V and 4 bases from J, with 14 bases in between. CDR3 DNA sequence: TGTGCCAGCAGTCCGGGGACTGGGAGCACTGAAGCTTTCTTT. Protein sequence: CASSPGTGSTEAFF.

The chain links TRBV6-5 to TRBJ2-7, with 7 nucleotides matching TRBD2. The V gene end was trimmed by 7 bases and the J gene end by 4 bases; junction bases not matched to a gene: 7. Germline CDR1 reads MNHEY; CDR2 reads SVGAGI. This CDR3 has 13 residues. CDR3 residues: CASTPGGGYEQYF. The CDR3 DNA reads as TGTGCCAGCACCCCCGGGGGAGGGTACGAGCAGTACTTC.

The chain joins TRBV29-1 to TRBJ2-1, with 10 positions matching TRBD2. The CDR3 totals 13 residues. CDR1 and CDR2 (germline): SQVTM, ANQGSEA. V lost 7 bases to trimming and J lost 5 bases; unmatched junction nucleotides: 5. The CDR3 bases are TGCAGCGCTGGACTAGCGGAACACAATGAGCAGTTCTTC. It yields the protein CSAGLAEHNEQFF.

This clonotype has more than one count but fewer than ten. The chain links TRBV30 to TRBJ1-2; D is possibly TRBD1 (6 bases). Trimming removed 2 bases at V and 4 bases at J, with 11 bases between. The CDR3 is 13 residues long. Germline assignment: CDR1 GTSNPN and CDR2 SVGIG (reference sequence). CDR3 amino acids: CAWSLGRGYGYTF. CDR3 bases: TGTGCCTGGAGTTTAGGCAGGGGCTATGGCTACACCTTC.

V usage is TRBV7-2 and J usage is TRBJ2-1, with 8 bases that match TRBD2. CDR1 and CDR2 (germline): SGHTA, FQGNSA. This CDR3 spans 17 amino acids. V gave up 4 bases and J gave up 5 bases; unmatched junction bases: 13. The CDR3 DNA is TGTGCCAGCAGCTATCCCCTAGCGCCGCGGGGGGACAATGAGCAGTTCTTC. Protein: CASSYPLAPRGDNEQFF.

The chain is built from TRBV6-5 and TRBJ1-5, with D unresolved. Looked up from germline, CDR1 is MNHEY and CDR2 is SVGAGI. Trimming stripped 2 bases from V and 5 bases from J, with 10 bases between. CDR3 size: 14 residues. The CDR3 region has the DNA TGTGCCAGCAGTTACACCGGGAGGGATCAGCCCCAGCATTTT. It yields the protein CASSYTGRDQPQHF.

The genes are TRBV19 and TRBJ1-6; a possible D gene is TRBD1 (5 bases). CDR1 LNHDA and CDR2 SQIVND come from the germline V gene (reference sequence). The V end lost 3 bases, the J end lost 12 bases, and 15 bases lay between the germline ends. The CDR3 runs to 14 residues. This CDR3 reads CASSIAQARRPLHF. CDR3 DNA: TGTGCCAGTAGTATTGCACAGGCCCGTAGACCCCTCCACTTT.

The V call is TRBV7-2, the J call TRBJ1-5, with 8 positions matching TRBD1. V lost 5 bases, J lost 7 bases, and 13 bases stayed unmatched. CDR1 and CDR2 from the germline V gene are SGHTA and FQGNSA. This CDR3 is built from 16 residues. Here the CDR3 reads CASSLGDRGVSQPQHF. The CDR3, as DNA: TGTGCCAGCAGCCTCGGTGACAGGGGTGTTTCGCAGCCCCAGCATTTT.

V and J are TRBV14 and TRBJ1-6; D is possibly TRBD1 (5 bases). Germline CDR1 is SGHDN and CDR2 is FVKESK. V shed 0 bases and J shed 9 bases, with 9 bases lying between them. This CDR3 is 14 amino acids long. CDR3 amino acids: CASSQEVGGSPLHF. Written as DNA, the CDR3 is TGTGCCAGCAGCCAAGAAGTGGGGGGTTCACCCCTCCACTTT.

V and J are TRBV30 and TRBJ2-5, with TRBD2 matching 7 bases. The CDR3 is 15 residues long. J lost 7 bases, V lost 2 bases, and 13 bases had no gene match. From germline, CDR1 is GTSNPN and CDR2 SVGIG (reference sequence). CDR3 nucleotides: TGTGCCTGGAGTACACGCGGGAGTGAAGTCGGGACCCAGTACTTC. Amino acid sequence: CAWSTRGSEVGTQYF.

The chain couples TRBV9 to TRBJ2-3; D is unclear. The germline V gene has CDR1 SGDLS and CDR2 YYNGEE. With 2 bases removed from V and 2 bases from J, the gap between germline ends came to 12 bases. The CDR3 length is 15 residues. The CDR3 DNA sequence: TGTGCCAGCAGCGTGTCGGCTTTGGACACAGATACGCAGTATTTT. Protein: CASSVSALDTDTQYF.

This chain connects TRBV3-1 to TRBJ2-7; tentatively, D is TRBD1 (5 bases). The germline V and J ends were trimmed by 3 bases and 0 bases, with 12 bases remaining between them. This CDR3 comprises 15 residues. CDR1 and CDR2 (germline): LGHDT, YNNKEL (reference sequence). CDR3 sequence reads: CASSHRTPSSYEQYF. In DNA form, the CDR3 reads TGTGCCAGCAGCCATCGGACACCGAGCTCCTACGAGCAGTACTTC.

The chain couples TRBV20-1 to TRBJ1-2; a possible D gene is TRBD1 (5 bases). V gave up 4 bases and J gave up 3 bases, with 15 bases separating them. CDR3 size: 14 residues. From germline, CDR1 is DFQATT and CDR2 SNEGSKA (reference sequence). The CDR3 loop reads CSATGDRTDYGYTF. CDR3 nucleotides: TGCAGTGCTACCGGGGACCGGACCGACTATGGCTACACCTTC.

The chain carries TRBV3-1 and TRBJ2-1; TRBD2 agrees at 12 bases. Germline-derived CDR1 and CDR2 are LGHDT and YNNKEL (reference sequence). V was pared by 2 bases and J by 10 bases, with 9 bases of the junction left unmatched. The CDR3 consists of 16 residues. The CDR3 region has the DNA TGTGCCAGCAGCCAACCTACTAGCGGGGGGTGGGACGAGCAGTTCTTC. Its translation is CASSQPTSGGWDEQFF.

The V gene is TRBV30, the J gene TRBJ1-6; 9 nucleotides align to TRBD1. V gave up 3 bases and J gave up 10 bases; unmatched junction bases: 7. This CDR3 spans 14 amino acids. Germline V gene sequence: CDR1 GTSNPN, CDR2 SVGIG (reference sequence). The DNA of the CDR3 is TGTGCCTGGAGGATCCGGGACAGGGCCTCACCCCTCCACTTT. It encodes CAWRIRDRASPLHF.